The next 18 T cell receptor beta chains were all read from a single sample in a study of shared clonotypes between healthy human individuals. TCRdb keeps only in-frame clones here, not all; method: immunoSEQ multiplex PCR. In the table there are about 1 million clones, 75% of which are singletons. Sequencing was carried out using memory CD4+ T cells sorted from blood. Subset denoted: CD45RA-negative fraction. The source of these receptors is a man younger than 30 in good health.

This clone has a handful of counts. J is TRBJ2-2 and V is TRBV7-6; possibly TRBD1 for D (5 bases). The germline CDR1 and CDR2 sequences are SGHVS and FNYEAQ. This CDR3 is built from 14 residues. V was clipped by 6 bases and J by 2 bases, with 10 bases between them. In DNA form, the CDR3 reads TGTGCCAGCAGATTAACAGGAAACACCGGGGAGCTGTTTTTT. This codes for CASRLTGNTGELFF.

The chain couples TRBV19 to TRBJ1-2; 10 nucleotides line up with TRBD1. Germline-derived CDR1 and CDR2 are LNHDA and SQIVND (reference sequence). The CDR3 spans 15 residues. The V gene end was trimmed by 5 bases and the J gene end by 3 bases; junction bases not matched to a gene: 6. The CDR3 region is CASSPRTGGYYGYTF. CDR3 nucleotide sequence: TGTGCCAGTAGTCCCCGGACAGGGGGTTACTATGGCTACACCTTC. Based on the CDR3 plus reference TRBV19 and TRBJ1-2, the full variable domain is DGGITQSPKYLFRKEGQNVTLSCEQNLNHDAMYWYRQDPGQGLRLIYYSQIVNDFQKGDIAEGYSVSREKKESFPLTVTSAQKNPTAFYLCASSPRTGGYYGYTFGSGTRLTVV.

J is TRBJ1-6 and V is TRBV27; 7 bases are a match to TRBD1. V was pared by 2 bases and J by 9 bases, with 4 bases of the junction left unmatched. CDR3 length: 14 amino acids. In germline, CDR1 is MNHEY, CDR2 SMNVEV (reference sequence). The CDR3 region is CASSLINRGSPLHF. As DNA, the CDR3 is TGTGCCAGCAGTTTAATCAACAGGGGTTCACCCCTCCACTTT.

The chain combines TRBV7-6 with TRBJ2-1, with 11 bases identical to TRBD1. Looked up from germline, CDR1 is SGHVS and CDR2 is FNYEAQ. V trimming: 5 bases; J trimming: 6 bases; junction bases outside the gene matches: 6. This CDR3 comprises 15 residues. CDR3 DNA: TGTGCCAGCAGCCTCCGGGACAGGGGGTTCAATGAGCAGTTCTTC. It specifies CASSLRDRGFNEQFF.

The CDR3 region is CASRPNGQFHNQPQHF. The CDR3, as DNA: TGTGCCAGCAGACCCAATGGACAGTTTCACAATCAGCCCCAGCATTTT. V is TRBV27 and J is TRBJ1-5, with D possibly TRBD1 on 6 matching bases. This CDR3 comprises 16 residues. Trimming cost V 6 bases and J 3 bases, with 18 bases left between them. Looked up from germline, CDR1 is MNHEY and CDR2 is SMNVEV (reference sequence).

The chain employs TRBV7-2 and TRBJ2-3; D is possibly TRBD2 (6 bases). V was clipped by 5 bases and J by 3 bases, with 9 bases between them. The CDR3 is 13 amino acids. The germline gives CDR1 SGHTA, CDR2 FQGNSA. The CDR3 sequence is CASSTRGTDTQYF. The CDR3 DNA reads TGTGCCAGCAGCACCCGGGGGACAGATACGCAGTATTTT. Full variable domain (missing parts from reference TRBV7-2 and TRBJ2-3): GAGVSQSPSNKVTEKGKDVELRCDPISGHTALYWYRQSLGQGLEFLIYFQGNSAPDKSGLPSDRFSAERTGGSVSTLTIQRTQQEDSAVYLCASSTRGTDTQYFGPGTRLTVL.

V is TRBV30 and J is TRBJ2-5, with a weak D call TRBD2 (7 bases). CDR1 GTSNPN and CDR2 SVGIG come from the germline V gene (reference sequence). There are 11 residues in the CDR3. Trimming pared 8 bases from V and 4 bases from J, leaving 11 bases between. The CDR3 reads CAGGGGETQYF. The CDR3 bases are TGTGCCGGGGGCGGGGGAGAGACCCAGTACTTC.

As DNA, the CDR3 is TGCAGCGTAATGAGAGAGACCCAGTACTTC. Protein product: CSVMRETQYF. The chain joins TRBV29-1 to TRBJ2-5; D not resolved. CDR1 and CDR2 (germline): SQVTM, ANQGSEA. The CDR3 sequence is 10 residues long. Trimming removed 6 bases from V and 4 bases from J, with 6 bases in between.

The V call is TRBV10-1, the J call TRBJ1-1; no firm D call. In germline, CDR1 is WNHNN, CDR2 SYGVQD (reference sequence). This CDR3 is 15 amino acids long. Trimming stripped 2 bases from V and 11 bases from J, with 21 bases between. CDR3 nucleotide sequence: TGCGCCAGCAGTGAGGGAAAGGGAGCAGGTACCGTGGCTTTCTTT. Its translation is CASSEGKGAGTVAFF.

V is TRBV10-1 and J is TRBJ2-3; D is possibly TRBD2 (5 bases). V was trimmed by 1 base and J by 3 bases, leaving 5 bases between them. In germline, CDR1 is WNHNN, CDR2 SYGVQD (reference sequence). The CDR3 extends over 13 amino acids. DNA of the CDR3: TGCGCCAGCAGTGAGTTAGCGACAGATACGCAGTATTTT. Translation gives CASSELATDTQYF.

The chain employs TRBV18 and TRBJ1-2; TRBD1 matches 9 bases. This CDR3 contains 15 residues. V shed 0 bases and J 7 bases; nucleotides not matched to a gene: 6. Per germline, CDR1 KGHSH and CDR2 LQKENI. CDR3 nucleotide sequence: TGTGCCAGCTCACCACCCGGGACAGGGTATGCTGGCTACACCTTC. As protein: CASSPPGTGYAGYTF.

The rearrangement joins TRBV14 to TRBJ2-3; D is undetermined. Trimming pared 2 bases from V and 2 bases from J, leaving 8 bases between. CDR1 is SGHDN, CDR2 FVKESK, per germline. CDR3 size: 14 residues. CDR3 in amino acids: CASSQRTITDTQYF. The CDR3 DNA reads TGTGCCAGCAGCCAAAGGACGATCACAGATACGCAGTATTTT.

CDR3 in amino acids: CSAAEFGKNTEAFF. CDR3 coding DNA: TGCAGCGCCGCGGAGTTTGGAAAGAACACTGAAGCTTTCTTT. The chain uses TRBV29-1 and TRBJ1-1; D is unclear. Germline lookup yields CDR1 SQVTM and CDR2 ANQGSEA. Trimming took 7 bases from V and 1 from J, leaving 16 bases between them. This CDR3 contains 14 residues.

The rearrangement uses TRBV27 and TRBJ1-1; 9 positions match TRBD1. CDR1 and CDR2 from the germline V gene are MNHEY and SMNVEV (reference sequence). The CDR3 extends over 16 amino acids. J gave up 0 bases and V 6 bases, and 8 bases lay outside the gene matches. CDR3 bases: TGTGCCAGCAGACAGGGGGCGGGTATATTGAACACTGAAGCTTTCTTT. It specifies CASRQGAGILNTEAFF.

V and J are TRBV10-3 and TRBJ2-1, with TRBD2 identical over 10 bases. Germline CDR1 and CDR2: ENHRY and SYGVKD. V trimming: 6 bases; J trimming: 10 bases; junction bases outside the gene matches: 3. This CDR3 contains 12 residues. The CDR3 sequence is CAISPGLAEQFF. The CDR3 DNA follows: TGTGCCATCAGCCCGGGACTAGCGGAGCAGTTCTTC.

Regarding this clone: Other DNA sequences in the same sample also yield this CDR3. This chain connects TRBV18 to TRBJ1-5; D remains unclear. The CDR3 runs 14 residues. The germline V gene has CDR1 KGHSH and CDR2 LQKENI. Trimming cost V 3 bases and J 2 bases, with 8 bases left between them. The CDR3 loop is CASSPSGGNQPQHF. Here the CDR3 DNA reads TGTGCCAGCTCACCCTCCGGGGGCAATCAGCCCCAGCATTTT.

The chain joins TRBV2 to TRBJ1-2; a weak D match, TRBD1 (5 bases). Trimming pared 3 bases from V and 2 bases from J, leaving 10 bases between. Germline V lookup: CDR1 SNHLY, CDR2 FYNNEI. The CDR3 is 14 amino acids. The CDR3 loop is CASSEGQLNYGYTF. The DNA for the CDR3 is TGTGCCAGCAGTGAGGGGCAGCTGAACTATGGCTACACCTTC.

The V and J genes are TRBV6-5 and TRBJ2-7, with D perhaps matching TRBD1 or TRBD2 (6 bases each). The CDR3 runs to 13 residues. The germline gives CDR1 MNHEY, CDR2 SVGAGI. V shed 6 bases and J shed 7 bases, with 16 bases lying between them. The CDR3 region has the DNA TGTGCCAGCAGGCCAGAGAGGGGGGAAGAGCAGTACTTC. Translated, it gives CASRPERGEEQYF.